Below, 9 T cell receptor beta chains from the same sample are listed, as sequenced in a study of naive and memory T cell subsets. Whole blood, 2 to 2.5 ml, came from adult healthy volunteers. Alpha and beta constant region primers primed reverse transcription for blood and skin samples. TCRdb re-analysed the 5' RACE reads in MiXCR, keeping a single row per CDR3 protein. Of 20,000 to 25,000 distinct CDR3 sequences in the sample, 4% to 5% were seen once. These receptors were collected from a male donor in good health.

This clonotype showed up many times. J is TRBJ2-3 and V is TRBV4-1; the D gene is possibly TRBD1 (6 bases). V was clipped by 0 bases and J by 5 bases, with 15 bases between them. The CDR3 length is 16 residues. CDR1 MGHRA and CDR2 YSYEKL come from the germline V gene. The CDR3 loop reads CASSQDSRTAKDTQYF. The CDR3 bases are TGCGCCAGCAGCCAAGATTCCAGGACAGCAAAAGATACGCAGTATTTT.

This clonotype was counted ten times or more. The gene calls are TRBV28 and TRBJ1-5; D not resolved. Germline values: CDR1 MDHEN, CDR2 SYDVKM. This CDR3 is built from 13 residues. V lost 6 bases to trimming and J lost 3 bases, with 9 bases between them. CDR3 region: CASRHGNNQPQHF. CDR3 bases: TGTGCCAGCAGGCACGGGAACAATCAGCCCCAGCATTTT. Together with reference TRBV28 and TRBJ1-5, the CDR3 gives the full variable domain: DVKVTQSSRYLVKRTGEKVFLECVQDMDHENMFWYRQDPGLGLRLIYFSYDVKMKEKGDIPEGYSVSREKKERFSLILESASTNQTSMYLCASRHGNNQPQHFGDGTRLSIL.

At least ten counts were recorded for this clonotype. The chain has TRBV20-1 and TRBJ2-7; 9 bases are shared with TRBD2. J lost 4 bases, V lost 3 bases, and 4 bases had no gene match. From germline, CDR1 is DFQATT and CDR2 SNEGSKA (reference sequence). The CDR3 has 13 amino acids. CDR3 nucleotides: TGCAGTGCTAGCCCTAGCGGGGCTTACGAGCAGTACTTC. It translates to CSASPSGAYEQYF.

This clonotype was seen repeatedly, ten times or more. The chain has TRBV9 and TRBJ2-1; 7 nucleotides align to TRBD1. With 1 base clipped from V and 5 bases from J, the junction kept 3 bases outside the gene matches. The V gene's germline CDR1 is SGDLS and CDR2 YYNGEE. CDR3 length: 14 residues. The CDR3 protein is CASSVITGDNEQFF. For the CDR3, the DNA is TGTGCCAGCAGCGTAATAACAGGGGACAATGAGCAGTTCTTC.

At least ten counts were recorded for this clonotype. The chain has TRBV5-1 and TRBJ2-1; 9 bases agree with TRBD1. Germline assignment: CDR1 SGHRS and CDR2 YFSETQ. Trimming at V came to 0 bases and at J to 2 bases, leaving 0 bases not matched to a gene. CDR3 length: 15 amino acids. Here the CDR3 DNA reads TGCGCCAGCAGCTTGGGGACAGGGGCCTACAATGAGCAGTTCTTC. Encoded protein: CASSLGTGAYNEQFF.

This clonotype was picked up many times. In DNA form, the CDR3 reads TGCAGCGGAGGGGACAGGGTCTACACTGAAGCTTTCTTT. Translating it yields CSGGDRVYTEAFF. The chain carries TRBV29-1 and TRBJ1-1; 9 nucleotides match TRBD1. This CDR3 is 13 amino acids long. Germline trimming cut 7 bases from V and 3 bases from J; bases unmatched to any gene: 6. Germline V gives CDR1 SQVTM, CDR2 ANQGSEA.

This clonotype was recorded at least ten times. The chain joins TRBV6-6 to TRBJ2-4; perhaps D is TRBD1 or TRBD2 (5 bases each). The CDR3 totals 15 residues. Germline values: CDR1 MNHNY, CDR2 SVGAGI (reference sequence). V shed 7 bases and J shed 6 bases, with 19 bases lying between them. CDR3 sequence reads: CASTRAGAKTNIQYF. In nucleotides, the CDR3 is TGTGCCAGCACTAGAGCCGGGGCCAAAACAAACATTCAGTACTTC.

Many counts were recorded for this clonotype. The rearrangement links TRBV19 to TRBJ2-3; D is ambiguous. Trimming shortened V by 8 bases and J by 1 base, and 7 bases separated the two germline ends. The CDR3 loop spans 12 amino acids. Germline V gives CDR1 LNHDA, CDR2 SQIVND (reference sequence). The CDR3 loop is CASGLRTDTQYF. The CDR3 DNA sequence: TGTGCCAGTGGCCTACGCACAGATACGCAGTATTTT.

This clonotype was seen ten or more times. The chain employs TRBV12-3 or TRBV12-4 and TRBJ1-1; possible D gene TRBD1, 5 bases. Between the trimmed V and J ends, which lost 4 bases and 0 bases, there was a span of 9 bases. The CDR3 has 14 amino acids. In DNA, the CDR3 is TGTGCCAGCAGTTCCAGGGAGATGAACACTGAAGCTTTCTTT. Translated, it gives CASSSREMNTEAFF.